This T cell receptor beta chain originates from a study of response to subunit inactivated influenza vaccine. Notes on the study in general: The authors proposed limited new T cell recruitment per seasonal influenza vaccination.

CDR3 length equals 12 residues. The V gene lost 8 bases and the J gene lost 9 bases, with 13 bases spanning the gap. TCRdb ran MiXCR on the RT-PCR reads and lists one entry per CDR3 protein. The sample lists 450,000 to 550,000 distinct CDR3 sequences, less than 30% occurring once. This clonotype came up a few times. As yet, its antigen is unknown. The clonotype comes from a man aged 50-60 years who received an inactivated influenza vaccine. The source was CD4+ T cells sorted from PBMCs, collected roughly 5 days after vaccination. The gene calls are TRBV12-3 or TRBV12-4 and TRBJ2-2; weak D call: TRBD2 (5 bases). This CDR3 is CASRYGSRELFF. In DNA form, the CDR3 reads TGTGCCAGCCGCTATGGGAGCAGGGAGCTGTTTTTT.